The 26 T cell receptor beta chains listed next were all sequenced from one sample in a study of blood T cell repertoires in COVID-19. Here immunoSEQ multiplex PCR was the method, and the copy in TCRdb shows in-frame clones only, minus some. The table records approximately 200,000 clones, about 85% of them present only once. Sequenced material: peripheral blood. Receptors originate from a middle-aged man who had recovered from COVID-19.

This clone was seen just once. The rearrangement links TRBV18 to TRBJ2-7; D may be TRBD1 (6 bases). This CDR3 is built from 15 residues. The germline gives CDR1 KGHSH, CDR2 LQKENI. The V end was cut by 3 bases, the J end by 7 bases, with 19 bases between. CDR3 region: CASSPRDTRGREQYF. CDR3 bases: TGTGCCAGCTCACCCCGGGACACCAGGGGCAGGGAGCAGTACTTC.

The chain carries TRBV4-2 and TRBJ1-2, with TRBD1 identical over 8 bases. J lost 7 bases, V lost 0 bases, and 10 bases had no gene match. Germline V gene data show CDR1 as LGHNA and CDR2 as YNFKEQ. This CDR3 region has 16 residues. CDR3 nucleotide sequence: TGTGCCAGCAGCCAAGATCCCCTTGACAGGGGCTCTGGCTACACCTTC. Protein: CASSQDPLDRGSGYTF.

This sequence joins TRBV5-5 and TRBJ2-1, with TRBD1 matching 11 bases. Germline values: CDR1 SGHKS, CDR2 YYEKEE (reference sequence). CDR3 length equals 16 residues. J was trimmed by 6 bases and V by 2 bases; bases with no gene match: 7. DNA of the CDR3: TGTGCCAGCAGCTTATTAGGGACAGGGGGAGGCAATGAGCAGTTCTTC. It specifies CASSLLGTGGGNEQFF.

CDR3 sequence: CASSFGGTKGYEQYF. The CDR3 DNA sequence: TGTGCCAGCAGTTTTGGGGGGACCAAGGGTTACGAGCAGTACTTC. This chain uses TRBV28 with TRBJ2-7; maybe TRBD2 (6 bases). Germline CDR1 and CDR2: MDHEN and SYDVKM. The germline V and J ends were trimmed by 3 bases and 4 bases, with 16 bases remaining between them. There are 15 residues in the CDR3.

The gene calls are TRBV7-6 and TRBJ2-1, with 13 bases aligning to TRBD2. This CDR3 comprises 15 residues. Per germline, CDR1 SGHVS and CDR2 FNYEAQ. J was trimmed by 9 bases and V by 7 bases; bases with no gene match: 9. The CDR3 DNA sequence: TGTGCCAGCACCGTACTAGCGGGAGGGCCAGGTGAGCAGTTCTTC. Translating it yields CASTVLAGGPGEQFF.

The V gene is TRBV28, the J gene TRBJ1-5; TRBD1 is a possible D gene (6 bases). This CDR3 has 16 residues. Germline V gene data show CDR1 as MDHEN and CDR2 as SYDVKM. V shed 7 bases and J shed 1 base, with 17 bases lying between them. CDR3 bases: TGTGCCAGCACCCTCTGGGGTGGACAGAGCAATCAGCCCCAGCATTTT. Protein product: CASTLWGGQSNQPQHF.

The rearrangement joins TRBV2 to TRBJ1-1; TRBD1 agrees at 7 bases. In germline, CDR1 is SNHLY, CDR2 FYNNEI. This CDR3 is built from 14 residues. J gave up 2 bases and V 5 bases, and 5 bases lay outside the gene matches. CDR3: CASSPQGINTEAFF. CDR3 coding DNA: TGTGCCAGCAGTCCACAGGGGATAAACACTGAAGCTTTCTTT.

The V and J genes are TRBV7-2 and TRBJ1-5, with D possibly being TRBD1 (5 bases). Looked up from germline, CDR1 is SGHTA and CDR2 is FQGNSA. Trimming left V 1 base short and J 9 bases short, with 22 bases between. The CDR3 has 17 residues. CDR3 sequence reads: CASSLGRSSGRFGPQHF. The CDR3 DNA follows: TGTGCCAGCAGCTTAGGCAGGAGTTCAGGGCGATTCGGGCCCCAGCATTTT.

The rearrangement uses TRBV28 and TRBJ1-3, with 8 bases that match TRBD1. CDR1 MDHEN and CDR2 SYDVKM come from the germline V gene. V lost 10 bases, J lost 3 bases, and 11 bases stayed unmatched. The length of the CDR3 is 15 residues. The CDR3 loop is CATDNRGSGGNTIYF. In DNA, the CDR3 is TGTGCCACCGACAACAGGGGGAGCGGTGGAAACACCATATATTTT.

The chain combines TRBV14 with TRBJ2-1; weak D call: TRBD1 (7 bases). The CDR3 sequence is 15 residues long. V lost 7 bases and J lost 0, with 13 bases in between. CDR1 and CDR2 from the germline V gene are SGHDN and FVKESK. Here the CDR3 DNA reads TGTGCCAGCAACACGGGGGACAGCTCCTACAATGAGCAGTTCTTC. It codes for CASNTGDSSYNEQFF.

The V gene is TRBV15, the J gene TRBJ2-1; TRBD2 matches 9 bases. CDR1 LNHNV and CDR2 YYDKDF come from the germline V gene (reference sequence). V lost 0 bases and J lost 9; bases outside the gene matches: 9. The length of the CDR3 is 16 residues. The CDR3 DNA is TGTGCCACCAGCAGAGATGTGAGCGGGAGGATGGGTGAGCAGTTCTTC. Residues: CATSRDVSGRMGEQFF.

The rearrangement joins TRBV30 to TRBJ2-1, with 7 bases identical to TRBD1. The germline CDR1 and CDR2 sequences are GTSNPN and SVGIG (reference sequence). Germline trimming cut 4 bases from V and 6 bases from J; bases unmatched to any gene: 6. The CDR3 covers 13 residues. In DNA, the CDR3 is TGTGCCTGGATGGTGGCAGGGGGCAATGAGCAGTTCTTC. Protein product: CAWMVAGGNEQFF.

This chain joins TRBV7-2 and TRBJ1-5, with TRBD1 as a possible D gene (6 bases). Trimming stripped 5 bases from V and 4 bases from J, with 12 bases between. Germline lookup yields CDR1 SGHTA and CDR2 FQGNSA. The CDR3 has 14 amino acids. CDR3 in amino acids: CASSNRVSNQPQHF. The CDR3 nucleotides are TGTGCCAGCAGCAACAGGGTTAGTAATCAGCCCCAGCATTTT.

Here the CDR3 DNA reads TGTGCCAGCAGTACACCCCTAGCGGGATTAAGAAATGAGCAGTTCTTC. This translates into CASSTPLAGLRNEQFF. The chain combines TRBV28 with TRBJ2-1; 9 bases match TRBD2. The V and J ends lost 5 bases and 7 bases, in that order; junction bases with no gene match: 12. Looked up from germline, CDR1 is MDHEN and CDR2 is SYDVKM. The CDR3 extends over 16 amino acids.

The CDR3 nucleotides read TGCGCCAGCAGCTTAGACTTGAATGAGCAGTTCTTC. As protein: CASSLDLNEQFF. The J gene is TRBJ2-1, the V gene TRBV5-1, with D uncertain. CDR3 length: 12 residues. Per germline, CDR1 SGHRS and CDR2 YFSETQ. Trimming left V 2 bases short and J 7 bases short, with 7 bases between.

The chain has TRBV19 and TRBJ2-6; TRBD2 agrees at 14 bases. The V gene's germline CDR1 is LNHDA and CDR2 SQIVND (reference sequence). The CDR3 sequence is 17 residues long. The junction had 4 bases not matched to a gene; V was cut back by 6 bases and J by 3 bases. CDR3 protein: CASRGTSGRGGANVLTF. The CDR3 DNA follows: TGTGCCAGTAGGGGGACTAGCGGGAGAGGTGGGGCCAACGTCCTGACTTTC. The entire variable domain, with the rest obtained from reference TRBV19 and TRBJ2-6, is as follows: DGGITQSPKYLFRKEGQNVTLSCEQNLNHDAMYWYRQDPGQGLRLIYYSQIVNDFQKGDIAEGYSVSREKKESFPLTVTSAQKNPTAFYLCASRGTSGRGGANVLTFGAGSRLTVL.

This clone has more than one count but fewer than ten. The CDR3: CASSLLTGFEQYF. CDR3 coding DNA: TGTGCCAGCAGTTTGTTGACAGGGTTCGAGCAGTACTTC. V and J are TRBV28 and TRBJ2-7; TRBD1 matches at 7 bases. V shed 3 bases, J shed 6 bases, and the junction held 5 bases outside the gene matches. The CDR3 is 13 residues long. CDR1 is MDHEN, CDR2 SYDVKM, per germline.

The chain is built from TRBV18 and TRBJ2-7; 7 nucleotides match TRBD1. CDR1 and CDR2 (germline): KGHSH, LQKENI. CDR3 length equals 14 residues. Trimming took 5 bases from V and 1 from J; bases not matched to a gene: 5. The CDR3 region has the DNA TGTGCCAGCTCATACGACAGGGTGTCCTACGAGCAGTACTTC. Encoded protein: CASSYDRVSYEQYF.

The chain recombines TRBV27 with TRBJ1-6; D remains unclear. With 4 bases removed from V and 6 bases from J, the gap between germline ends came to 7 bases. In germline, CDR1 is MNHEY, CDR2 SMNVEV (reference sequence). This CDR3 is 13 amino acids long. CDR3 region: CASSSQINSPLHF. The CDR3 DNA is TGTGCCAGCAGTTCCCAGATTAATTCACCCCTCCACTTT.

This clone was observed a single time. This chain joins TRBV28 and TRBJ2-5, with TRBD1 as a possible D gene (7 bases). CDR3 length: 18 amino acids. V gave up 1 base and J gave up 1 base, with 19 bases separating them. In germline, CDR1 is MDHEN, CDR2 SYDVKM. DNA for the CDR3: TGTGCCAGCAGTTTATTGGGCGCAGGGGGGAAACCCCAAGAGACCCAGTACTTC. Translation gives CASSLLGAGGKPQETQYF.

The chain combines TRBV3-1 (or the pseudogene TRBV3-2) with TRBJ1-6, with D uncertain. Looked up from germline, CDR1 is LGHDT and CDR2 is YNNKEL (reference sequence). Trimming took 4 bases from V and 0 from J, leaving 10 bases between them. The CDR3 covers 16 residues. In DNA, the CDR3 is TGTGCCAGCAGCCCCACCAGTTTCTCCTATAATTCACCCCTCCACTTT. Translating gives CASSPTSFSYNSPLHF.

V and J are TRBV30 and TRBJ2-1; tentatively, D is TRBD2 (5 bases). The CDR3 has 14 residues. Germline CDR1 reads GTSNPN; CDR2 reads SVGIG (reference sequence). Between the trimmed V and J ends, which lost 2 bases and 4 bases, there was a span of 12 bases. Here the CDR3 reads CAWSPRGLYNEQFF. CDR3 nucleotide sequence: TGTGCCTGGAGTCCCCGGGGATTGTACAATGAGCAGTTCTTC.

The genes are TRBV2 and TRBJ1-5; D might be TRBD1 (5 bases). With 2 bases removed from V and 6 bases from J, the gap between germline ends came to 17 bases. The germline CDR1 and CDR2 sequences are SNHLY and FYNNEI. The CDR3 spans 16 residues. In DNA form, the CDR3 reads TGTGCCAGCAGTGAATTGGTCGGCTCCGGGGGTCAGCCCCAGCATTTT. Residues: CASSELVGSGGQPQHF.

The J gene is TRBJ2-3, the V gene TRBV5-6, with 10 bases that match TRBD2. The germline gives CDR1 SGHDT, CDR2 YYEEEE. J was trimmed by 2 bases and V by 8 bases; bases with no gene match: 8. The CDR3 sequence is 15 residues long. The CDR3 loop reads CASRRTSGDTDTQYF. The CDR3 DNA sequence: TGTGCCAGTAGACGAACTAGCGGGGACACAGATACGCAGTATTTT.

In DNA form, the CDR3 reads TGTGCCAGCAAAACCGGGACAGGAAATCAGCCCCAGCATTTT. Its protein product is CASKTGTGNQPQHF. V gene TRBV28 combines with J gene TRBJ1-5; 8 bases match TRBD1. The CDR3 sequence is 14 residues long. Trimming removed 7 bases from V and 4 bases from J; junction bases left unmatched: 6. Germline V gene lookup returns CDR1 MDHEN and CDR2 SYDVKM.

This clone came up once. The chain employs TRBV9 and TRBJ1-4; D might be TRBD1 (6 bases). V lost 3 bases to trimming and J lost 5 bases, with 14 bases between them. The CDR3 covers 15 residues. From germline, CDR1 is SGDLS and CDR2 YYNGEE. Here the CDR3 reads CASSATQGTNEKLFF. The CDR3 nucleotides are TGTGCCAGCAGCGCTACGCAGGGGACAAATGAAAAACTGTTTTTT.